One T cell receptor (beta chain) is described in this entry. Its antigen is not yet known. The sample holds no much larger clone one base away, and base qualities are not on file. The data stem from a study of radiation and T cells in renal cell carcinoma (TCRdb year 2020). For context, the study as a whole: A total of around 53 samples underwent TCR beta sequencing, made up of 26 tumors and approximately 27 peripheral blood samples. The last blood draw occurred 4 weeks after radiation, at the same time as nephrectomy. Across all 50 or so samples, 4,016,671 unique CDR3 nucleotide sequences, encoding 2.5 million to 3 million unique CDR3 amino acid sequences, were identified. Results the study describes overall, beyond this receptor: Blood repertoire dynamics were not followed beyond 4 weeks after treatment. Because the trial had a single-armed design, the trial could not examine how radiation dose or scheduling affected the TCR repertoire. In blood, the top tumor clonotypes increased from baseline to 2 weeks after radiation and then shrank by 4 weeks, which suggests a temporary expansion of tumor-resident clones. Because no pretreatment tumor biopsies were available, whether clonotypes were present in the tumor at baseline could not be determined.

TCR beta libraries were generated from genomic DNA with the immunoSEQ kit, following the manufacturer's recommendations. Library preparation used a first multiplex PCR with proprietary primers, then a second PCR adding unique barcodes, with bead cleanups after each round. A kit-provided positive control reaction and a negative control reaction were included in every sample batch. The final libraries were assessed on an Agilent 4200 TapeStation D1000 ScreenTape, pooled by volume, and quantified by qPCR. Sequencing was performed on an Illumina NextSeq500 with a MidOutput 150-cycle cartridge, and 156 Read1 and 15 Index1 cycles were run with kit custom primers. The pooled library was loaded at 0.95 to 1 pM, with a roughly 19% PhiX control spiked in. The authors' analysis ran thus. Vendor-processed data were analyzed in R, with a clonotype defined as all T cells sharing the same CDR3 nucleotide sequence. For clone abundance analyses, frequencies were normalized to the 10,000 most abundant clones per sample. Before analysis, public T cell clones were removed, and these numbered fewer than five per sample on average. Tumor-enriched and baseline blood-enriched clonotypes were defined by at least a 32-fold difference in abundance between compartments. A beta-binomial differential abundance model was applied to find clonotypes that expanded or contracted between blood time points. Tumor-blood repertoire similarity was measured with the Baroni-Urbani and Buser coefficient, and groups were compared using two-tailed Wilcoxon tests in R. Not all clones reach the TCRdb copy of this immuneACCESS table, which keeps in-frame sequences only. Checked studies attribute under half of the gap to unresolved V genes and leave the rest unexplained. The DNA gave D and trimming, while V, J and clone size come from that table. A total of 80,000 or so clones appear in this sample, roughly nine tenths of them only once. In total, the top ten clones hold about 6% of the sample.

The sample's time point, from its label and the paper: blood 4 weeks post-SBRT, at nephrectomy. Read against the paper, the sample's treatment or condition label means: 15 Gy SBRT to primary tumor, nephrectomy 4 weeks later. The samples were obtained from a clinical trial, where primary renal cell carcinomas were treated with 15 Gy stereotactic body radiation therapy and then removed by nephrectomy 4 weeks afterward. To follow tumor-enriched clonotypes, serial peripheral blood was collected from radiation-treated patients at baseline and at 2 weeks and 4 weeks after SBRT. Renal cell carcinoma with clear cell pathology was present in all patients. The QIAamp DNA Blood Mini Kit (Qiagen) was used to prepare genomic DNA for TCR sequencing. Only samples passing all quality control checks were included in the analyses. This TCR was sampled from a woman in her 70s with renal cell carcinoma. The starting material was blood, obtained from a patient whose treatment included radiotherapy and nephrectomy.

CDR3 reads: CASSTTGGQFWEKLFF. The bases are TGTGCCAGCAGCACTACAGGGGGCCAGTTTTGGGAAAAACTGTTTTTT. The chain employs TRBV28 and TRBJ1-4, and 9 junctional nucleotides match TRBD1. After removal of 6 bases from V and 8 bases from J, the junction retains 13 bases not matched to a gene. From the cysteine through the phenylalanine, the CDR3 covers 16 amino acids. Only CDR3 DNA remains: 48 bases, in frame from the first base. The germline V gene provides CDR1 MDHEN and CDR2 SYDVKM. Supplemented by the reference TRBV28 and TRBJ1-4 proteins around the CDR3, the complete variable domain is DVKVTQSSRYLVKRTGEKVFLECVQDMDHENMFWYRQDPGLGLRLIYFSYDVKMKEKGDIPEGYSVSREKKERFSLILESASTNQTSMYLCASSTTGGQFWEKLFFGSGTQLSVL.